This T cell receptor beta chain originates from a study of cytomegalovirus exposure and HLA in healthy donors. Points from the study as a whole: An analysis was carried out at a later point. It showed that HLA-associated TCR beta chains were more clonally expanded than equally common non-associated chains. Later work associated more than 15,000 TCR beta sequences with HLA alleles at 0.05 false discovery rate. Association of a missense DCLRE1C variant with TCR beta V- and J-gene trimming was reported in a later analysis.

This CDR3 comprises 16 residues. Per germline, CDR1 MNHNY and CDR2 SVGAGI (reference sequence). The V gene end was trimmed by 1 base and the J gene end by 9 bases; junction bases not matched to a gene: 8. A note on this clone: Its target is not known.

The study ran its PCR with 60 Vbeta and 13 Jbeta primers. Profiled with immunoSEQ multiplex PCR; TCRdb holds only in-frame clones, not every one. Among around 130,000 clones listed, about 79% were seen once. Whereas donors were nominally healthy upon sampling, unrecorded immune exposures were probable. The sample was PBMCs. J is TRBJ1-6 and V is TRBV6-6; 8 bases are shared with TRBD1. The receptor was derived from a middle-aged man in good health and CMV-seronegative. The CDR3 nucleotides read TGTGCCAGCAGTTACTTACAGGGGGATGGCTCTTCACCCCTCCACTTT. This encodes CASSYLQGDGSSPLHF.